One sample yielded the 15 T cell receptor beta chains listed below, sequenced in a study of beta chain features in type 1 diabetes. General study findings and limits: Moderate yet significant TCRB CDR3 shortening was seen in Type 1 diabetes patients in all four CD4+ subsets.

These receptors lack a known antigen. Expressed TCRB transcripts were sequenced, since all the RNA that had been isolated was reverse transcribed. The protocol was immunoSEQ multiplex PCR, while the TCRdb copy is restricted to in-frame clones and leaves out a portion. This sample has around 260,000 clones; around 20% occur once, and the top ten carry roughly 0.028%. Sequencing used naive CD4+ T cells from blood. These receptors were collected from a woman aged 40 to 55 with type 1 diabetes.

The chain carries TRBV4-3 and TRBJ1-2; 7 bases match TRBD1. CDR1 is LGHNA and CDR2 is YSLEER in the germline V gene. The CDR3 loop spans 15 amino acids. Trimming cost V 0 bases and J 8 bases; bases outside gene matches: 9. The CDR3 spells CASSQDPRTGSGYTF. DNA for the CDR3: TGCGCCAGCAGCCAAGATCCTAGGACAGGCAGCGGCTACACCTTC.

The J gene is TRBJ2-2, the V gene TRBV6-6, with 7 bases lining up with TRBD2. The CDR3 sequence is 13 residues long. The junction had 7 bases not matched to a gene; V was cut back by 8 bases and J by 7 bases. From germline, CDR1 is MNHNY and CDR2 SVGAGI (reference sequence). The CDR3 DNA sequence: TGTGCCAGCCGAACCCGGGAGGACGGGGAGCTGTTTTTT. Amino acids: CASRTREDGELFF.

The CDR3 nucleotides read TGTGCCAGCAGCGTAGCCCCAACGGCCGGGGGAGTCATTCAGTACTTC. It yields the protein CASSVAPTAGGVIQYF. V gene TRBV9 combines with J gene TRBJ2-4; TRBD2 might be the D (6 bases). The V and J ends lost 0 bases and 9 bases respectively, with 19 bases between them. CDR1 SGDLS and CDR2 YYNGEE come from the germline V gene. The CDR3 consists of 16 residues.

This clone was counted between two and nine times. The V and J genes are TRBV14 and TRBJ1-1, with D perhaps TRBD1 (6 bases). V lost 2 bases, J lost 4 bases, and 8 bases lay in between. CDR3 length: 13 amino acids. Germline V CDR1 and CDR2: SGHDN, FVKESK. CDR3 bases: TGTGCCAGCAGCCAAACAGGGAGCACTGAAGCTTTCTTT. Its protein is CASSQTGSTEAFF.

This clone was found a few times. This chain uses TRBV7-9 with TRBJ1-3; the D gene is possibly TRBD1 (5 bases). The CDR3 runs 14 residues. Trimming cost V 5 bases and J 3 bases, with 11 bases left between them. Germline CDR1 reads SEHNR; CDR2 reads FQNEAQ (reference sequence). The CDR3 here is CASSIGTVGNTIYF. Here the CDR3 DNA reads TGTGCCAGCAGCATCGGGACTGTTGGAAACACCATATATTTT.

The CDR3 spells CASSTNRVNTEAFF. In DNA, the CDR3 is TGTGCCAGCAGCACCAACAGGGTGAACACTGAAGCTTTCTTT. The chain combines TRBV7-2 with TRBJ1-1; the D gene is possibly TRBD1 (6 bases). Germline loops: CDR1 SGHTA, CDR2 FQGNSA. Deletions cut 5 bases from V and 0 bases from J, with 10 bases between. This CDR3 spans 14 amino acids. Complete variable domain (other parts from reference TRBV7-2 and TRBJ1-1): GAGVSQSPSNKVTEKGKDVELRCDPISGHTALYWYRQSLGQGLEFLIYFQGNSAPDKSGLPSDRFSAERTGGSVSTLTIQRTQQEDSAVYLCASSTNRVNTEAFFGQGTRLTVV.

This clone was seen only a few times. The J gene is TRBJ1-2, the V gene TRBV29-1; D perhaps matches TRBD1 (5 bases). Germline V CDR1 and CDR2: SQVTM, ANQGSEA. This CDR3 contains 12 residues. The V end was cut by 3 bases, the J end by 8 bases, with 13 bases between. The CDR3 spells CSVERQGQGYTF. CDR3 in DNA: TGCAGCGTTGAGAGGCAGGGTCAAGGCTACACCTTC.

This chain links TRBV7-2 with TRBJ1-4; a weak D match, TRBD1 (6 bases). Per the germline V gene, CDR1 is SGHTA and CDR2 is FQGNSA. This CDR3 has 14 amino acids. Trimming left V 6 bases short and J 13 bases short, with 21 bases between. The CDR3 is CASSHREGSRGLFF. In nucleotides, the CDR3 is TGTGCCAGCAGTCACAGGGAGGGGTCCCGGGGACTGTTTTTT.

This clone has more than one count but fewer than ten. The CDR3 is CASSSGGANVLTF. Here the CDR3 DNA reads TGTGCCAGCAGTTCCGGGGGGGCCAACGTCCTGACTTTC. The chain carries TRBV27 and TRBJ2-6, with no clear D. Germline V gene lookup returns CDR1 MNHEY and CDR2 SMNVEV (reference sequence). This CDR3 spans 13 amino acids. The V gene lost 4 bases and the J gene lost 4 bases, with 5 bases spanning the gap.

This clone was seen a handful of times. The CDR3 loop reads CASSVAGTGKTAGNTIYF. The CDR3 region has the DNA TGTGCCAGCAGTGTAGCCGGGACAGGGAAGACGGCTGGAAACACCATATATTTT. V gene TRBV2 combines with J gene TRBJ1-3; 9 bases map to TRBD1. Trimming took 4 bases from V and 2 from J; bases not matched to a gene: 12. The CDR3 extends over 18 amino acids. Germline V gene lookup returns CDR1 SNHLY and CDR2 FYNNEI.

This clone turned up a few times. The chain couples TRBV4-3 to TRBJ2-5; 10 bases agree with TRBD2. Germline V lookup: CDR1 LGHNA, CDR2 YSLEER. V was pared by 8 bases and J by 5 bases, with 5 bases of the junction left unmatched. The CDR3 runs to 13 residues. Here the CDR3 reads CASGHSGRETQYF. Here the CDR3 DNA reads TGCGCCAGCGGGCATAGCGGGAGGGAGACCCAGTACTTC.

The V gene is TRBV7-9, the J gene TRBJ2-7; D ambiguous. The CDR3 covers 12 residues. V was trimmed by 4 bases and J by 6 bases, leaving 10 bases between them. Germline values: CDR1 SEHNR, CDR2 FQNEAQ (reference sequence). Here the CDR3 reads CASSSLLREQYF. CDR3 nucleotides: TGTGCCAGCAGCTCCCTCCTCCGCGAGCAGTACTTC.

This clone has more than one count but fewer than ten. The same CDR3 can be traced to other DNA sequences in this sample. V usage is TRBV30 and J usage is TRBJ1-1; TRBD1 might be the D (6 bases). From germline, CDR1 is GTSNPN and CDR2 SVGIG (reference sequence). Trimming removed 1 base at V and 2 bases at J, with 8 bases between. The CDR3 spans 13 residues. In DNA form, the CDR3 reads TGTGCCTGGAGTGCACAGGGCAACACTGAAGCTTTCTTT. Protein product: CAWSAQGNTEAFF. The full variable domain, its missing parts supplied by reference TRBV30 and TRBJ1-1, is SQTIHQWPATLVQPVGSPLSLECTVEGTSNPNLYWYRQAAGRGLQLLFYSVGIGQISSEVPQNLSASRPQDRQFILSSKKLLLSDSGFYLCAWSAQGNTEAFFGQGTRLTVV.

The rearrangement links TRBV25-1 to TRBJ1-2; 7 bases line up with TRBD1. The CDR3 runs to 14 residues. Unmatched junction bases numbered 14, after V lost 3 bases and J lost 13 bases. Germline V gene lookup returns CDR1 MGHDK and CDR2 SYGVNS. The CDR3: CASSDDKVPGQLTF. As DNA, the CDR3 is TGTGCCAGCAGTGATGATAAAGTTCCGGGACAGCTCACCTTC.

A few counts support this clone. The chain recombines TRBV5-1 with TRBJ2-5, with TRBD1 as a possible D gene (5 bases). The CDR3 covers 15 residues. CDR1 SGHRS and CDR2 YFSETQ come from the germline V gene. Trimming pared 0 bases from V and 5 bases from J, leaving 14 bases between. The CDR3 sequence: CASSLAAGLTETQYF. In nucleotides, the CDR3 is TGCGCCAGCAGCTTGGCGGCAGGGCTGACGGAGACCCAGTACTTC.